The present entry profiles one TCR beta chain with its context. Its specificity is not known. Different DNA sequences within this sample yield the same CDR3. V shed 1 base and J 3 bases; nucleotides not matched to a gene: 2. Per germline, CDR1 SQVTM and CDR2 ANQGSEA. The CDR3 has 14 residues. The data derive from a study of cytomegalovirus exposure and HLA in healthy donors. Overall study findings and caveats: For TCR beta chains, V- and J-gene trimming was later linked to a missense DCLRE1C variant. Presence/absence analyses rested on an assumption that sequencing depth was roughly uniform across donors.

PCR amplification relied on 60 Vbeta primers (plus 13 Jbeta primers). TCRdb's table, derived via immunoSEQ multiplex PCR, lists solely in-frame clones and lacks some. The sample has tens of thousands of clones, more than 60% seen once. The sequenced sample was PBMCs. The clonotype originates from a man aged 30 to 45 in good health and CMV-seronegative. The chain employs TRBV29-1 and TRBJ2-5, with 10 bases matching TRBD2. The CDR3 DNA follows: TGCAGCGTTGAAGGTCTAGCGGGGGAAGAGACCCAGTACTTC. Translated: CSVEGLAGEETQYF.